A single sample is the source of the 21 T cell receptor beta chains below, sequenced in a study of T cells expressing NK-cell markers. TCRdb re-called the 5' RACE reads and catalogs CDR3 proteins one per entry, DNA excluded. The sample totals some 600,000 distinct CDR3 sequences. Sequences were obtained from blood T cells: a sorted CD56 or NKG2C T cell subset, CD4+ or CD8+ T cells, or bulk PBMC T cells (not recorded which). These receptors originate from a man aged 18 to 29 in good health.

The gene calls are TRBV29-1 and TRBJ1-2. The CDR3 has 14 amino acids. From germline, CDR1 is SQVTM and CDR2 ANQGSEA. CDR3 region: CSASAGLTNYGYTF.

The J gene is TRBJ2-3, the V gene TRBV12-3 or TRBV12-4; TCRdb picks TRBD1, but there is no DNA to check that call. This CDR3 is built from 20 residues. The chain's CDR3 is CASLLNPPWGARGGTDTQYF.

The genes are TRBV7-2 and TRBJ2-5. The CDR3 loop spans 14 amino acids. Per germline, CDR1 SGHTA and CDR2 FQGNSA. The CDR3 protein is CASSFSSGQETQYF.

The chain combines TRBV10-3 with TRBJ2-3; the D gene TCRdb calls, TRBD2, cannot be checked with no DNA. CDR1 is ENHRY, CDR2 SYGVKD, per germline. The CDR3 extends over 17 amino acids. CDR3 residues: CATAVIIGEVSGDTQYF.

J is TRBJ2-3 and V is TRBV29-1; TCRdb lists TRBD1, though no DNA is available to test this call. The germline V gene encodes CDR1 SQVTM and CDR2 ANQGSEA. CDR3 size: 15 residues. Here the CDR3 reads CSVPRTGTSTDTQYF.

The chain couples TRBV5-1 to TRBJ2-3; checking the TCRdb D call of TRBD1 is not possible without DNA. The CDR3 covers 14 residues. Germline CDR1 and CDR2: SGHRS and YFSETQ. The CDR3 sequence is CASSWGTNTDTQYF.

CDR3: CASSPPLLAGTSTDTQYF. V is TRBV18 and J is TRBJ2-3; TCRdb gives TRBD1 as the D gene, but with no DNA this cannot be confirmed. CDR3 length: 18 residues. Germline V gene data show CDR1 as KGHSH and CDR2 as LQKENI.

CDR3: CASSWGLATDEQFF. The chain is built from TRBV5-1 and TRBJ2-1; lacking DNA, the TRBD2 call made by TCRdb goes unchecked. CDR1 is SGHRS and CDR2 is YFSETQ in the germline V gene. The CDR3 has 14 residues.

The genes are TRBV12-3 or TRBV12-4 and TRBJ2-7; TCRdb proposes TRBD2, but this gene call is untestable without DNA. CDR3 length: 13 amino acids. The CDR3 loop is CASSLGEGGEQYF.

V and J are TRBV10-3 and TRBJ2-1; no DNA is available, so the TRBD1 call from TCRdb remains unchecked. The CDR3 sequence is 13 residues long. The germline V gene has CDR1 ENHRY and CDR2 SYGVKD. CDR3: CAISEQGWGEQFF.

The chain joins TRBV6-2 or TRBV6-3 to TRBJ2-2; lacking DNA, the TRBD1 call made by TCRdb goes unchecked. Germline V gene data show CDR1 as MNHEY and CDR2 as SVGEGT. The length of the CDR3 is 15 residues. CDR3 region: CASILDRGQAGELFF.

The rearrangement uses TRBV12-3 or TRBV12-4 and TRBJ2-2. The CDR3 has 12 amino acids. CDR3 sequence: CASQHEPGELFF.

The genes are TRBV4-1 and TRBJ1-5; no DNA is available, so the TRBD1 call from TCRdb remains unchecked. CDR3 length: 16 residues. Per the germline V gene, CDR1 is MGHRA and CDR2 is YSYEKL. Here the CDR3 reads CASSQELDRGPQPQHF.

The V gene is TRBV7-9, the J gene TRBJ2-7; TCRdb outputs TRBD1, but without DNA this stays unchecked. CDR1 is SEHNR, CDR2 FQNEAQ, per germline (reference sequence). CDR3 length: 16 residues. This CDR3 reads CASSLEVWQGANEQYF.

The chain's CDR3 is CASSWSLAGVGTGELFF. The rearrangement joins TRBV5-1 to TRBJ2-2; TCRdb returns TRBD2, unconfirmable since there is no DNA. CDR1 SGHRS and CDR2 YFSETQ come from the germline V gene. The CDR3 spans 17 residues.

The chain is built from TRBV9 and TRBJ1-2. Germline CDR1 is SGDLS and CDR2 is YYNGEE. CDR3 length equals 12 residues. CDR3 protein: CASSSVGYGYTF.

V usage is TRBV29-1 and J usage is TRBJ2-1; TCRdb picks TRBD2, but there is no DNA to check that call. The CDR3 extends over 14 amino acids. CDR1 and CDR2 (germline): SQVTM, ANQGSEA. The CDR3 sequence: CSAPARVSYNEQFF.

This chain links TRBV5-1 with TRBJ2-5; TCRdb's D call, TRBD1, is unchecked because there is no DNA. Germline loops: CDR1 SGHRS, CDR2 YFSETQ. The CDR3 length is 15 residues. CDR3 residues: CASTSGGGFGETQYF.

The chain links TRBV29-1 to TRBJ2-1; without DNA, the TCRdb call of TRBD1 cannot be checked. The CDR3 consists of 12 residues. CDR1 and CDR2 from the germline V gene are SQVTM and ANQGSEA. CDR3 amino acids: CSVRPGGSEQFF.

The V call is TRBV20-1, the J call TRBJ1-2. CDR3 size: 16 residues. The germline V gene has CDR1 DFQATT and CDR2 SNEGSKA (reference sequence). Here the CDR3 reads CSAGGKDSGENYGYTF.

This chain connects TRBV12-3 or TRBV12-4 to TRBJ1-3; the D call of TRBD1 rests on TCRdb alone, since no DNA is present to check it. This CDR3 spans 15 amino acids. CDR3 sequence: CASGDRARIGNTIYF.